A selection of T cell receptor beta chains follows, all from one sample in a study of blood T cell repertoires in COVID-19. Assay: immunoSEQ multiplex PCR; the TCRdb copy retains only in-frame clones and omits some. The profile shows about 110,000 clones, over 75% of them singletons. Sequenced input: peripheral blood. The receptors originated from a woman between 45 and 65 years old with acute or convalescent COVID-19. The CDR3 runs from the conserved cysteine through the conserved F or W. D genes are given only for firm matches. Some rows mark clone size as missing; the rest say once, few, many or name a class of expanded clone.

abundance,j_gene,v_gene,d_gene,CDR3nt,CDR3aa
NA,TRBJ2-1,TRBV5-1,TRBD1,TGCGCCAGCAGCTTGTCCACTCTCGTACAGGGGGGGCAGTTCTTC,CASSLSTLVQGGQFF
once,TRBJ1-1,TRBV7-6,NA,TGTGCCAGCAGCGCGACTCCCAGCATGAACACTGAAGCTTTCTTT,CASSATPSMNTEAFF
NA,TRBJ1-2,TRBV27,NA,TGTGCCAGCTCTGGGCAGCCTATTAACTATGGCTACACCTTC,CASSGQPINYGYTF
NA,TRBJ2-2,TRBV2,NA,TGTGCCAGTTGGGGGCAGGGTAGTACCGGGGAGCTGTTTTTT,CASWGQGSTGELFF
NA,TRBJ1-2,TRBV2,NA,TGTGCCAGCAGCGTTGGAACAGGGAAAGTTGGCTACACCTTC,CASSVGTGKVGYTF
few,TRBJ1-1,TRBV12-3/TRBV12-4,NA,TGTGCCAGCATATTAGTGAACACTGAAGCTTTCTTT,CASILVNTEAFF
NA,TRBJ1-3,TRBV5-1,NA,TGCGCCAGCAGCTTGGAAGGACAGCCCTCTGGAAACACCATATATTTT,CASSLEGQPSGNTIYF
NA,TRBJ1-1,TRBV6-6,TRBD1,TGTGCCAGCAGTCGGACAGGGATAATAAGGATGAACACTGAAGCTTTCTTT,CASSRTGIIRMNTEAFF
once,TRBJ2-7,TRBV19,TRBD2,TGTGCCAGTAGGAGAACCGGGACTAGCGCCTACGAGCAGTACTTC,CASRRTGTSAYEQYF
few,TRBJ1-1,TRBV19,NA,TGTGCCAGTAGTATTCATTTGGGGGCGAAAACGAAAGCTTTCTTT,CASSIHLGAKTKAFF
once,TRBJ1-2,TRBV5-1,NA,TGCGCCAGCAGCTTGGGCGGGACTCCTAACTATGGCTACACCTTC,CASSLGGTPNYGYTF
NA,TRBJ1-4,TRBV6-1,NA,TGTGCCAGCAGTGAGCGGCGGAGGGGAGGTGAAAAACTGTTTTTT,CASSERRRGGEKLFF
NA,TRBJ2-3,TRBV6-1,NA,TGTGCCAGCAGTGAAAGGTGGCAGGCCCCCGGTACGCAGTATTTT,CASSERWQAPGTQYF
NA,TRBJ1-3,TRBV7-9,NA,TGTGCCAGCAGCTTAGATCGGTTCAGGAACACCATATATTTT,CASSLDRFRNTIYF
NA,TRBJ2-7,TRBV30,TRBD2,TGTGCCTGGAGAGGGGAGGGGCCGACCGCCAGGTACTCCTACGAGCAGTACTTC,CAWRGEGPTARYSYEQYF
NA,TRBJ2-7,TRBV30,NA,TGTGCCTGGAGTGTACGGCAGCTGGGCGCCTACGAGCAGTACTTC,CAWSVRQLGAYEQYF
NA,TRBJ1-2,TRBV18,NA,TGTGCCAGCTCACTGAACAGGGCCCCGAACTATGGCTACACCTTC,CASSLNRAPNYGYTF
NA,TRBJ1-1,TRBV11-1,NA,TGTGCCAGCAGTTTACAGGGAAGGAACACTGAAGCTTTCTTT,CASSLQGRNTEAFF
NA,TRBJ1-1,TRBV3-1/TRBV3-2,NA,TGTGCCAGCAGCCACAGGTGGAACACTGAAGCTTTCTTT,CASSHRWNTEAFF
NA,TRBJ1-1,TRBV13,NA,TGTGCCAGCAGCTTACTTGGTAAGGGGACTGAAGCTTTCTTT,CASSLLGKGTEAFF
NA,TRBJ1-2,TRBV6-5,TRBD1,TGTGCCAGCAGCAGTGTTAAGGGGGCAGCGTATGGCTACACCTTC,CASSSVKGAAYGYTF
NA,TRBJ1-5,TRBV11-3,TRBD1,TGTGCCAGCAGTGCAGGGGGTAGGGGCAATCAGCCCCAGCATTTT,CASSAGGRGNQPQHF
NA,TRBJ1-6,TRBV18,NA,TGTGCCAGCTCACTTACGGTCCAAGACTACAATTCACCCCTCCACTTT,CASSLTVQDYNSPLHF
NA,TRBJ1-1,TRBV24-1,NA,TGTGCCACCAGTACCGACAGGCACGCTGAAGCTTTCTTT,CATSTDRHAEAFF
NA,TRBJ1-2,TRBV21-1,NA,TGTGCCAGCAGCAAAAAGGCCCTGACAGGGGGCGTCGGCGGCTACACCTTC,CASSKKALTGGVGGYTF
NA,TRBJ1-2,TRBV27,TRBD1,TGTGCCAGCAGTTCCAGGACAGGGAACTATGGCTACACCTTC,CASSSRTGNYGYTF